Listed here are 8 T cell receptor beta chains from one sample, sequenced in a study of blood T cell repertoires in COVID-19. Method: immunoSEQ multiplex PCR; TCRdb's copy keeps in-frame clones and lacks some. Of approximately 250,000 clones in the sample, 84% were seen once. Sequencing was performed on peripheral blood. The receptor set was obtained from a woman between 35 and 50 years old who had recovered from COVID-19.

This clone was counted between two and nine times. The chain carries TRBV5-1 and TRBJ2-7, with TRBD2 matching 14 bases. Germline V lookup: CDR1 SGHRS, CDR2 YFSETQ. J lost 8 bases, V lost 0 bases, and 7 bases had no gene match. The CDR3 length is 16 residues. Here the CDR3 DNA reads TGCGCCAGCAGCTTGGCCGGGACTAGCGGGGGTGGGCAGCAGTACTTC. It codes for CASSLAGTSGGGQQYF.

This clone was detected a few times. The chain is built from TRBV5-6 and TRBJ1-6, with D perhaps TRBD1 (5 bases). V was shortened by 2 bases and J by 5 bases, with 8 bases between the two germline ends. CDR3 length: 14 amino acids. Germline V gives CDR1 SGHDT, CDR2 YYEEEE. CDR3 sequence reads: CASSFLQDNSPLHF. In nucleotides, the CDR3 is TGTGCCAGCAGCTTTTTACAGGATAATTCACCCCTCCACTTT.

This clone was counted between two and nine times. The chain links TRBV9 to TRBJ1-1; TRBD1 agrees at 7 bases. Per germline, CDR1 SGDLS and CDR2 YYNGEE. The CDR3 has 15 amino acids. V shed 3 bases and J 5 bases; nucleotides not matched to a gene: 10. The CDR3 bases are TGTGCCAGCAGCGCGCGGGACAGAAGGGAGACTGAAGCTTTCTTT. Translating it yields CASSARDRRETEAFF.

The rearrangement joins TRBV11-3 to TRBJ2-1, with D possibly TRBD2 on 5 matching bases. CDR1 is SGHNT and CDR2 is YENEEA in the germline V gene. Trimming took off 2 bases at V and 4 bases at J, with 6 bases between the two ends. This CDR3 has 13 residues. The CDR3 loop is CASSLSGYNEQFF. As DNA, the CDR3 is TGTGCCAGCAGCTTATCGGGATACAATGAGCAGTTCTTC. Combining the CDR3 with reference TRBV11-3 and TRBJ2-1 gives the whole variable domain EAGVVQSPRYKIIEKKQPVAFWCNPISGHNTLYWYLQNLGQGPELLIRYENEEAVDDSQLPKDRFSAERLKGVDSTLKIQPAELGDSAVYLCASSLSGYNEQFFGPGTRLTVL.

The chain links TRBV4-2 to TRBJ2-1, with 10 positions matching TRBD2. The CDR3 contains 17 residues. CDR1 LGHNA and CDR2 YNFKEQ come from the germline V gene. V lost 0 bases, J lost 4 bases, and 6 bases stayed unmatched. CDR3 in amino acids: CASSQDPSGGEYNEQFF. Here the CDR3 DNA reads TGTGCCAGCAGCCAAGACCCTAGCGGGGGAGAATACAATGAGCAGTTCTTC.

The chain couples TRBV6-5 to TRBJ2-7; TRBD1 aligns across 7 bases. J gave up 2 bases and V 2 bases, and 9 bases lay outside the gene matches. CDR3 length equals 16 residues. Germline V gives CDR1 MNHEY, CDR2 SVGAGI. The CDR3 loop is CASSYGTATPAYEQYF. CDR3 nucleotides: TGTGCCAGCAGTTACGGGACAGCCACCCCGGCCTACGAGCAGTACTTC.

The chain couples TRBV15 to TRBJ2-5, with D unresolved. Germline CDR1 reads LNHNV; CDR2 reads YYDKDF (reference sequence). CDR3 length equals 14 residues. Trimming removed 8 bases at V and 0 bases at J, with 13 bases between. Here the CDR3 DNA reads TGTGCCACCGGTCCTCCTAGGAACCAAGAGACCCAGTACTTC. Encoded protein: CATGPPRNQETQYF.

V usage is TRBV5-1 and J usage is TRBJ2-1, with 10 bases aligning to TRBD2. The trim removed 4 bases at V and 0 bases at J, leaving 13 bases unmatched. Germline CDR1 and CDR2: SGHRS and YFSETQ. The CDR3 consists of 19 residues. The CDR3 nucleotides are TGCGCCAGCAGCCCCGCCCAGGGTAGCGGGGGGAGCTCCTACAATGAGCAGTTCTTC. It codes for CASSPAQGSGGSSYNEQFF.